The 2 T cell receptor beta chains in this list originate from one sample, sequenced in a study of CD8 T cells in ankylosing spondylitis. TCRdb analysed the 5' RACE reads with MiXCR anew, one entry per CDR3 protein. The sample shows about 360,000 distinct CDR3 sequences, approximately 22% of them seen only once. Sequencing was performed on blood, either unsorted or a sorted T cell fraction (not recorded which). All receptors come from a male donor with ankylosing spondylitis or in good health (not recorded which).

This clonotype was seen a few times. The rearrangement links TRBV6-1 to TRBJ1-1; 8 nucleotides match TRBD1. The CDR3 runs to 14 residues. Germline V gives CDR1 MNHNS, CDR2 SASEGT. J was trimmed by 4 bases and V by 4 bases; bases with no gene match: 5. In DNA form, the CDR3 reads TGTGCCAGCAGTGCCTCAGGGGGCAGCACTGAAGCTTTCTTT. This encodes CASSASGGSTEAFF.

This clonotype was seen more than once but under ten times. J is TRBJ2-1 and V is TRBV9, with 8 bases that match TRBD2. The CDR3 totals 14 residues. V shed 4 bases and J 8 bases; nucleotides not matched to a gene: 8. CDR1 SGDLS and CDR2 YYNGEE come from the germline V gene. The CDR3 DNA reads TGTGCCAGCAGCCCGGCCGGGGGGGCGGATGAGCAGTTCTTC. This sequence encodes CASSPAGGADEQFF.